Listed below are T cell receptor beta chains from one sample, sequenced in a study of identical twins. TCRdb analysed the 5' RACE reads with MiXCR anew, one entry per CDR3 protein. There are around 490,000 distinct CDR3 sequences in the sample; approximately 20% occur only once, and 0.4% to 0.6% lies in the top ten. This same sample was also part of a study on yellow fever vaccine responses in identical twins.

The sample was CD4+ T cells sorted from blood. These receptors were taken from a woman under 30 in good health. CDR3s include the opening cysteine and the closing phenylalanine or tryptophan. The D gene is left open where the match is weak. Size values are once, few and many counts, or a class for expanded clones, and some rows have none.

cdr3_aa cdr3_nt d_call v_call clone_size j_call
CASSVAPTYEQYF TGTGCCAGCAGCGTAGCCCCGACCTACGAGCAGTACTTC - TRBV9 few TRBJ2-7
CAISDRDKGPLGYTF TGTGCCATCAGTGACCGGGACAAAGGTCCGTTGGGCTACACCTTC - TRBV10-3 few TRBJ1-2
CASSVGAGGIQPQHF TGTGCCAGCAGCGTAGGGGCGGGTGGGATTCAGCCCCAGCATTTT - TRBV9 - TRBJ1-5
CASSLGTGNKQYF TGTGCCAGCAGTTTAGGAACAGGGAATAAGCAGTACTTC - TRBV12-3/TRBV12-4 - TRBJ2-7
CSASPSTLFF TGCAGTGCTAGCCCCTCGACACTGTTTTTT - TRBV20-1 - TRBJ1-4
CASSEQGRDEQYF TGTGCCAGCAGTGAACAGGGTCGGGACGAGCAGTACTTC - TRBV2 - TRBJ2-7
CSARDNSYEQYF TGCAGTGCACGGGACAACTCCTACGAGCAGTACTTC - TRBV20-1 - TRBJ2-7
CASSEAGTRVTEAFF TGTGCCAGCAGCGAAGCCGGGACAAGGGTCACTGAAGCTTTCTTT - TRBV7-8 - TRBJ1-1
CSAQVLASLSNTQYF TGCAGTGCGCAAGTATTGGCCTCCCTTTCCAATACGCAGTATTTT - TRBV20-1 few TRBJ2-3
CASSDSNNQPQHF TGTGCCAGCTCCGACTCTAACAATCAGCCCCAGCATTTT - TRBV12-3/TRBV12-4 - TRBJ1-5
CASTGTASGNTIYF TGTGCCAGCACCGGGACCGCCTCTGGAAACACCATATATTTT - TRBV6-2/TRBV6-3 - TRBJ1-3
CASTTTGELFF TGTGCCAGCACCACCACCGGGGAGCTGTTTTTT - TRBV6-5 few TRBJ2-2
CASSLKAGGPQHF TGTGCCAGCAGCCTTAAGGCGGGCGGTCCCCAGCATTTT - TRBV3-1 - TRBJ1-5
CASSRRTSLNTGELFF TGTGCCAGCAGCCGACGGACTAGCCTGAACACCGGGGAGCTGTTTTTT TRBD2 TRBV7-9 - TRBJ2-2
CASSQGDRVQETQYF TGCGCCAGCAGCCAAGGGGACAGGGTACAAGAGACCCAGTACTTC TRBD1 TRBV4-1 - TRBJ2-5
CSVEARLADNEQFF TGCAGCGTTGAAGCAAGACTAGCGGACAATGAGCAGTTCTTC TRBD2 TRBV29-1 few TRBJ2-1
CASSDAGGISGANVLTF TGTGCCAGCAGTGACGCAGGGGGAATCTCTGGGGCCAACGTCCTGACTTTC TRBD1 TRBV6-4 - TRBJ2-6
CASSQEVTVNYGYTF TGCGCCAGCAGCCAAGAGGTAACGGTCAACTATGGCTACACCTTC - TRBV4-1 many TRBJ1-2
CASSRVRQALNTGELFF TGCGCCAGCTCCAGGGTCCGACAGGCCCTGAACACCGGGGAGCTGTTTTTT - TRBV10-1 few TRBJ2-2
CASRPPGRGLGSPLHF TGTGCCAGCAGACCACCCGGCCGGGGGTTGGGTTCACCCCTCCACTTT - TRBV28 - TRBJ1-6
CATSDLPGGGRGSTDTQYF TGTGCCACCAGTGACCTCCCAGGTGGGGGGCGGGGGAGCACAGATACGCAGTATTTT - TRBV24-1 - TRBJ2-3
CSARGDRGREYEQYF TGCAGTGCTAGAGGGGACAGGGGGCGAGAATACGAGCAGTACTTC TRBD1 TRBV20-1 few TRBJ2-7
CASSFGTGGEKLFF TGTGCCAGCAGTTTCGGGACAGGGGGTGAAAAACTGTTTTTT TRBD1 TRBV12-3/TRBV12-4 - TRBJ1-4
CSVRTSGQETQYF TGCAGCGTCCGGACTAGCGGACAAGAGACCCAGTACTTC TRBD2 TRBV29-1 - TRBJ2-5
CASSLGLDSPLHF TGCGCCAGCAGCTTGGGGCTGGATTCACCCCTCCACTTT - TRBV5-1 few TRBJ1-6